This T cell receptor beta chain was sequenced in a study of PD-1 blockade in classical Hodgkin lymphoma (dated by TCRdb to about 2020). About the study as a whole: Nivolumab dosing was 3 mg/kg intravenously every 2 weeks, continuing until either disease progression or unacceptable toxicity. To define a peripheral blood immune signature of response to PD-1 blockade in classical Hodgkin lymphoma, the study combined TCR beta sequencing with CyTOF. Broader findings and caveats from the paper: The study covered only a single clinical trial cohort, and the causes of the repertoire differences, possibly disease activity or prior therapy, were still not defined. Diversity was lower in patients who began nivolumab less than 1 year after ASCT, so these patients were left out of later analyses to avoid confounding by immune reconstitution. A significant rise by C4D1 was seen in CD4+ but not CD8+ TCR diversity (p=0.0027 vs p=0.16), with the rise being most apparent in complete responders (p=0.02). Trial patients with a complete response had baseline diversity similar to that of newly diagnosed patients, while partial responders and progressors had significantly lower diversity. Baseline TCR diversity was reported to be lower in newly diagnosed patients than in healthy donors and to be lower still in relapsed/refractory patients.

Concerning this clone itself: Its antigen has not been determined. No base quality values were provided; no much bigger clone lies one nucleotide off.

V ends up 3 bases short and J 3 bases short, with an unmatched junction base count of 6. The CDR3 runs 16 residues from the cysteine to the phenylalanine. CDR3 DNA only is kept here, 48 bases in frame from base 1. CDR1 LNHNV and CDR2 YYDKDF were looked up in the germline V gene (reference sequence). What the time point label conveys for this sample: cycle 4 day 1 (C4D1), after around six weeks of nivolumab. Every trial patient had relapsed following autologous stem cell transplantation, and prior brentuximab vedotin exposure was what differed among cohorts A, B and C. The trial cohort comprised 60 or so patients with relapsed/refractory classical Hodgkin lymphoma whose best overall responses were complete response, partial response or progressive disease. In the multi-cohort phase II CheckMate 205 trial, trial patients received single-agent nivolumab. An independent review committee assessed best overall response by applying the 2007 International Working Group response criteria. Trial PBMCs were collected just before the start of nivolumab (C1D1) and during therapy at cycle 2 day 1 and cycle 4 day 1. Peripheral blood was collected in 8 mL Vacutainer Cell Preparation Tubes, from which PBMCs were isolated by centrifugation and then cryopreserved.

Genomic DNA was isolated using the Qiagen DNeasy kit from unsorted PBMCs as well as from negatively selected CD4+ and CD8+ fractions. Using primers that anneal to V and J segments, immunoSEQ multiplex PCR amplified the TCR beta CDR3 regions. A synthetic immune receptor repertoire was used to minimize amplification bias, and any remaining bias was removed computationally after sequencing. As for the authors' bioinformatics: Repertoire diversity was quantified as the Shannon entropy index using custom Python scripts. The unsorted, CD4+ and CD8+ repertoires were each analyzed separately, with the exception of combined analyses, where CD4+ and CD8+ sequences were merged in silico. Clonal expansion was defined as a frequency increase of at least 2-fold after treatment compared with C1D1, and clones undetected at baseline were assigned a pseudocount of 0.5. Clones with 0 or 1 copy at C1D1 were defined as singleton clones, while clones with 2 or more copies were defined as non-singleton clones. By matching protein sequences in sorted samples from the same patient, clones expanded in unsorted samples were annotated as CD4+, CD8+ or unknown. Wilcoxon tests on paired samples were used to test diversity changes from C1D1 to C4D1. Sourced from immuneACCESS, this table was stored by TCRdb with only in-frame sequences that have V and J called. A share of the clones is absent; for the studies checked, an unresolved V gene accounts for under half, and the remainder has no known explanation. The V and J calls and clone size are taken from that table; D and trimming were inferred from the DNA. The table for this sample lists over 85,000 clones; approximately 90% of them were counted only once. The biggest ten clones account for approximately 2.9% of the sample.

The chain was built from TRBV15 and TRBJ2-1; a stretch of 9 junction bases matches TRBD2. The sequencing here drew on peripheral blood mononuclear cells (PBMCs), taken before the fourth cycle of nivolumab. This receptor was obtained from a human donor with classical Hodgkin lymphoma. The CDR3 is CATSSPPSGIYNEQFF. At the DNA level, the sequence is TGTGCCACCAGCAGTCCCCCTAGCGGGATCTACAATGAGCAGTTCTTC.